This T cell receptor beta chain was documented in a study of blood T cell repertoires in COVID-19. At the level of the study: COVID-19 samples, acute and convalescent, were from the United States, Italy and Spain. T cells, B-cell-depleted T cells, or PBMCs supplied cDNA or gDNA.

This CDR3 spans 15 amino acids. The germline gives CDR1 MNHEY, CDR2 SVGAGI. Losses at the gene ends were 6 bases for V and 3 bases for J; bases not matched to a gene: 10. Authors' analysis steps: Reference gene primers were amplified, and this amplification served to estimate nucleated cell counts. Measured with immunoSEQ multiplex PCR; TCRdb has only the in-frame clones, and not every one. That table supplies the V and J calls and clone size; D and trimming were determined from the DNA. Counted here are roughly 150,000 clones, 70% to 85% occurring once; the ten biggest clones make up about 7%. This sequence joins TRBV6-5 and TRBJ1-2, with TRBD1 matching 7 bases. This TCR derives from a woman aged 50 to 60 in a cohort sampled during active or convalescent COVID-19. The sample consisted of peripheral blood. Written as DNA, the CDR3 is TGTGCCAGCAGCCGGGACAGCGCATTCGACTATGGCTACACCTTC. Its translation: CASSRDSAFDYGYTF.